Each of the 32 T cell receptor beta chains below was sequenced from the same sample in a study of blood T cell repertoires in COVID-19. TCRdb's copy holds only in-frame clones and misses some; the assay was immunoSEQ multiplex PCR. The sample contains 200,000 to 250,000 clones, around 81% of which appear only once. Sequencing input: peripheral blood. The receptors stem from a woman in her 70s with acute or convalescent COVID-19.

The chain is built from TRBV29-1 and TRBJ2-1; 11 nucleotides match TRBD2. V shed 7 bases, J shed 3 bases, and the junction held 11 bases outside the gene matches. The CDR3 extends over 16 amino acids. CDR1 and CDR2 from the germline V gene are SQVTM and ANQGSEA. CDR3 nucleotides: TGCAGCGGCTGCGCACTAGCGGGAGAACACTACAATGAGCAGTTCTTC. Protein product: CSGCALAGEHYNEQFF.

The chain couples TRBV21-1 to TRBJ1-4; the D call TRBD1 from the table was never checked on the DNA. TRBV21-1 is tagged as a pseudogene. This CDR3 comprises 15 residues. CDR3 sequence (DNA): TGTGCCAGCAGCAAACTTCCAGGAACTAATGAAAAACTGTTTTTT. Translating gives CASSKLPGTNEKLFF.

This chain joins TRBV11-2 and TRBJ2-5; D perhaps matches TRBD1 (5 bases). The CDR3 extends over 14 amino acids. V lost 5 bases to trimming and J lost 7 bases, with 17 bases between them. CDR1 SGHAT and CDR2 FQNNGV come from the germline V gene. The CDR3 coding sequence is TGTGCCAGCAGCCCCCTTCAGGGTAAAGGGACCCAGTACTTC. This translates into CASSPLQGKGTQYF.

This clone was found a few times. The chain is built from TRBV5-6 and TRBJ2-1, with TRBD2 as a possible D gene (5 bases). The CDR3 runs 15 residues. Germline assignment: CDR1 SGHDT and CDR2 YYEEEE. Trimming removed 4 bases at V and 2 bases at J, with 13 bases between. In DNA form, the CDR3 reads TGTGCCAGCAGCCCGACCGGGGTTCCCTACAATGAGCAGTTCTTC. Encoded protein: CASSPTGVPYNEQFF. The full variable domain, rest sourced from reference TRBV5-6 and TRBJ2-1, is DAGVTQSPTHLIKTRGQQVTLRCSPKSGHDTVSWYQQALGQGPQFIFQYYEEEERQRGNFPDRFSGHQFPNYSSELNVNALLLGDSALYLCASSPTGVPYNEQFFGPGTRLTVL.

The V and J genes are TRBV5-4 and TRBJ2-3, with 12 nucleotides matching TRBD2. V dropped 5 bases and J dropped 6; count of bases not matched to a gene: 7. The CDR3 has 15 amino acids. Germline CDR1 SGHNT, CDR2 YYREEE (reference sequence). The CDR3 sequence: CASSPTSGSIDTQYF. Written as DNA, the CDR3 is TGTGCCAGCAGTCCGACTAGCGGGAGTATCGATACGCAGTATTTT.

This clone was observed a handful of times. J is TRBJ2-7 and V is TRBV7-3; D may be TRBD2 (5 bases). In germline, CDR1 is SGHTA, CDR2 FQGTGA. V dropped 5 bases and J dropped 6 bases, with 14 bases sitting between them. This CDR3 is built from 13 residues. CDR3 region: CASSPTTVGEQYF. CDR3 nucleotide sequence: TGTGCCAGCAGCCCGACTACCGTCGGCGAGCAGTACTTC. The full variable domain, its missing parts supplied by reference TRBV7-3 and TRBJ2-7, is GAGVSQTPSNKVTEKGKYVELRCDPISGHTALYWYRQSLGQGPEFLIYFQGTGAADDSGLPNDRFFAVRPEGSVSTLKIQRTERGDSAVYLCASSPTTVGEQYFGPGTRLTVT.

The chain carries TRBV18 and TRBJ2-3, with 8 bases identical to TRBD2. Losses at the gene ends were 6 bases for V and 5 bases for J; bases not matched to a gene: 16. The CDR3 loop spans 17 amino acids. Germline CDR1 is KGHSH and CDR2 is LQKENI. In nucleotides, the CDR3 is TGTGCCAGCTCCCCAAGGCCGACGGGAGGGCTTGTAGATACGCAGTATTTT. Translation gives CASSPRPTGGLVDTQYF.

The rearrangement uses TRBV3-1 (or the pseudogene TRBV3-2) and TRBJ1-2, with 7 bases that match TRBD1. Germline assignment: CDR1 LGHDT and CDR2 YNNKEL (reference sequence). CDR3 length: 15 amino acids. Trimming at V came to 4 bases and at J to 4 bases, leaving 9 bases not matched to a gene. CDR3 sequence: CASSPPGQASYGYTF. CDR3 nucleotide sequence: TGTGCCAGCAGCCCACCCGGACAGGCCAGCTATGGCTACACCTTC.

This sequence joins TRBV3-1 (or the pseudogene TRBV3-2) and TRBJ1-3; tentative D call: TRBD1 (6 bases). Trimming pared 0 bases from V and 4 bases from J, leaving 16 bases between. The length of the CDR3 is 17 residues. CDR1 is LGHDT and CDR2 is YNNKEL in the germline V gene (reference sequence). CDR3 in DNA: TGTGCCAGCAGCCAAGACCTCTACAGGGTAGGAGGAAACACCATATATTTT. Encoded protein: CASSQDLYRVGGNTIYF.

The J gene is TRBJ2-1, the V gene TRBV2, with D possibly matching TRBD2 (6 bases). This CDR3 is 12 amino acids long. V was shortened by 2 bases and J by 10 bases, with 9 bases between the two germline ends. Germline CDR1 SNHLY, CDR2 FYNNEI. CDR3 residues: CASSERREEQFF. Written as DNA, the CDR3 is TGTGCCAGCAGTGAAAGGAGGGAGGAGCAGTTCTTC.

The rearrangement links TRBV6-5 to TRBJ1-1, with 7 bases that match TRBD1. The CDR3 spans 14 residues. Germline values: CDR1 MNHEY, CDR2 SVGAGI. V trimming: 6 bases; J trimming: 1 base; junction bases outside the gene matches: 5. The CDR3 loop is CASSRGQANTEAFF. The CDR3 DNA reads TGTGCCAGCAGCCGCGGACAGGCGAACACTGAAGCTTTCTTT.

The chain couples TRBV11-2 to TRBJ2-4, with a possible D match to TRBD1 (5 bases). The CDR3 extends over 18 amino acids. V was trimmed by 4 bases and J by 1 base, leaving 20 bases between them. Germline assignment: CDR1 SGHAT and CDR2 FQNNGV. CDR3 nucleotide sequence: TGTGCCAGCAGCTCTTATAAGGGGATGGGGTGGGCCAAAAACATTCAGTACTTC. Protein sequence: CASSSYKGMGWAKNIQYF.

The V gene is TRBV5-1, the J gene TRBJ1-6, with 8 bases fitting TRBD1. This CDR3 comprises 16 residues. Germline CDR1 reads SGHRS; CDR2 reads YFSETQ. J gave up 8 bases and V 0 bases, and 7 bases lay outside the gene matches. The CDR3, as DNA: TGCGCCAGCAGCTTGGAGAGTCAGGGGGCGTATTCACCCCTCCACTTT. It codes for CASSLESQGAYSPLHF.

V is TRBV10-3 and J is TRBJ2-7, with 13 bases identical to TRBD2. The germline gives CDR1 ENHRY, CDR2 SYGVKD. The CDR3 spans 15 residues. V was pared by 6 bases and J by 7 bases, with 9 bases of the junction left unmatched. The CDR3 DNA is TGTGCCATCAGCCCTACTAGCGGGAGGGCCGGTGAGCAGTACTTC. Its protein product is CAISPTSGRAGEQYF.

The genes are TRBV5-1 and TRBJ1-1; D might be TRBD1 (6 bases). The germline V gene encodes CDR1 SGHRS and CDR2 YFSETQ. The CDR3 spans 16 residues. The V end was cut by 3 bases, the J end by 0 bases, with 15 bases between. The CDR3, as DNA: TGCGCCAGCAGCTCAGTACCAGGACAGATGAACACTGAAGCTTTCTTT. Residues: CASSSVPGQMNTEAFF.

The chain uses TRBV18 and TRBJ1-4; TRBD1 matches 7 bases. Germline V gene sequence: CDR1 KGHSH, CDR2 LQKENI. The V gene end was trimmed by 3 bases and the J gene end by 2 bases; junction bases not matched to a gene: 6. This CDR3 is 16 amino acids long. This CDR3 is CASSPQGGLTNEKLFF. CDR3 nucleotides: TGTGCCAGCTCACCTCAAGGGGGCTTGACTAATGAAAAACTGTTTTTT.

This clone turned up a few times. The chain employs TRBV5-1 and TRBJ2-5; TRBD1 might be the D (5 bases). The CDR3 contains 14 residues. V gave up 2 bases and J gave up 1 base, with 9 bases separating them. Germline lookup yields CDR1 SGHRS and CDR2 YFSETQ. The CDR3 bases are TGCGCCAGCAGCTTTCAGGGTCTCCAAGAGACCCAGTACTTC. It specifies CASSFQGLQETQYF.

This sequence joins TRBV5-5 and TRBJ2-1; 8 positions match TRBD1. This CDR3 comprises 16 residues. Germline values: CDR1 SGHKS, CDR2 YYEKEE (reference sequence). V lost 0 bases and J lost 2; bases outside the gene matches: 4. The CDR3 coding sequence is TGTGCCAGCAGCTTGGAGACAGGGGAAGCCTACAATGAGCAGTTCTTC. Protein: CASSLETGEAYNEQFF.

This rearrangement joins TRBV15 to TRBJ2-1; the match to TRBD2 covers 9 bases. Germline V gives CDR1 LNHNV, CDR2 YYDKDF (reference sequence). The junction had 4 bases not matched to a gene; V was cut back by 1 base and J by 6 bases. This CDR3 comprises 15 residues. The CDR3 bases are TGTGCCACCAGCAGAGCATCTAGCGGGATCAATGAGCAGTTCTTC. This gives the protein CATSRASSGINEQFF.

This rearrangement joins TRBV18 to TRBJ1-4, with 10 bases matching TRBD1. Germline V gives CDR1 KGHSH, CDR2 LQKENI. V trimming: 9 bases; J trimming: 4 bases; junction bases outside the gene matches: 5. The CDR3 is 14 amino acids. CDR3 nucleotides: TGTGCCAGTTCGCGGGACAGGGGTAATGAAAAACTGTTTTTT. It specifies CASSRDRGNEKLFF. The whole variable domain, filled in from reference TRBV18 and TRBJ1-4, reads NAGVMQNPRHLVRRRGQEARLRCSPMKGHSHVYWYRQLPEEGLKFMVYLQKENIIDESGMPKERFSAEFPKEGPSILRIQQVVRGDSAAYFCASSRDRGNEKLFFGSGTQLSVL.

The V and J genes are TRBV27 and TRBJ2-1; 13 nucleotides align to TRBD2. This CDR3 contains 13 residues. Per the germline V gene, CDR1 is MNHEY and CDR2 is SMNVEV (reference sequence). V lost 6 bases and J lost 9; bases outside the gene matches: 2. CDR3 nucleotides: TGTGCCAGCAGGACTAGCGGGAGGATTGAGCAGTTCTTC. Translating it yields CASRTSGRIEQFF.

This chain connects TRBV9 to TRBJ1-6, with unresolved D. This CDR3 has 15 amino acids. Germline V gene data show CDR1 as SGDLS and CDR2 as YYNGEE. The V end was cut by 3 bases, the J end by 0 bases, with 7 bases between. Here the CDR3 reads CASSGQNSYNSPLHF. The CDR3 DNA reads as TGTGCCAGCAGCGGACAAAACTCCTATAATTCACCCCTCCACTTT.

This chain links TRBV30 with TRBJ2-2, with 7 bases lining up with TRBD2. The CDR3 loop spans 13 amino acids. Germline V gene data show CDR1 as GTSNPN and CDR2 as SVGIG (reference sequence). V trimming: 5 bases; J trimming: 6 bases; junction bases outside the gene matches: 6. The CDR3 coding sequence is TGTGCCTGGGGGACGGGGGGATCCGGGGAGCTGTTTTTT. It is translated as CAWGTGGSGELFF.

The CDR3 bases are TGCAGTGCTCGACAGTATGGCTACACCTTC. Translation gives CSARQYGYTF. The chain carries TRBV20-1 and TRBJ1-2, with D maybe TRBD1 (5 bases). This CDR3 has 10 residues. The germline V gene encodes CDR1 DFQATT and CDR2 SNEGSKA (reference sequence). V lost 5 bases to trimming and J lost 5 bases, with 6 bases between them.

The chain carries TRBV20-1 and TRBJ1-5; 10 bases are a match to TRBD1. The CDR3 runs to 14 residues. Germline assignment: CDR1 DFQATT and CDR2 SNEGSKA (reference sequence). With 6 bases clipped from V and 5 bases from J, the junction kept 7 bases outside the gene matches. The CDR3 is CSASGQGVHQPQHF. In DNA, the CDR3 is TGCAGTGCAAGTGGACAGGGGGTACATCAGCCCCAGCATTTT.

This chain connects TRBV5-1 to TRBJ2-5; the D gene is possibly TRBD1 (6 bases). With 0 bases removed from V and 0 bases from J, the gap between germline ends came to 9 bases. The CDR3 totals 15 residues. Germline V gene lookup returns CDR1 SGHRS and CDR2 YFSETQ. CDR3 loop: CASSLENRDQETQYF. As DNA, the CDR3 is TGCGCCAGCAGCTTGGAAAACAGGGACCAAGAGACCCAGTACTTC.

V and J are TRBV19 and TRBJ2-3; D possibly corresponds to TRBD2 (5 bases). The ends were cut back, 10 bases at V and 0 bases at J, with 14 bases in the middle. Looked up from germline, CDR1 is LNHDA and CDR2 is SQIVND (reference sequence). CDR3 size: 14 residues. The CDR3 DNA reads as TGTGCCACCTCAGGACTTACGAGCACAGATACGCAGTATTTT. Amino acids: CATSGLTSTDTQYF. The full variable domain, in which reference TRBV19 and TRBJ2-3 provide the parts outside the CDR3, is DGGITQSPKYLFRKEGQNVTLSCEQNLNHDAMYWYRQDPGQGLRLIYYSQIVNDFQKGDIAEGYSVSREKKESFPLTVTSAQKNPTAFYLCATSGLTSTDTQYFGPGTRLTVL.

The chain joins TRBV7-3 to TRBJ2-2; no clear D gene. From germline, CDR1 is SGHTA and CDR2 FQGTGA. The CDR3 runs 16 residues. Trimming cost V 1 base and J 1 base, with 10 bases left between them. The CDR3 loop reads CASSLIGGENTGELFF. The DNA of the CDR3 is TGTGCCAGCAGCTTAATAGGCGGAGAGAACACCGGGGAGCTGTTTTTT.

V and J are TRBV28 and TRBJ1-1; 8 nucleotides agree with TRBD1. With V trimmed by 2 bases and J by 0 bases, 5 bases remained unmatched. The CDR3 totals 16 residues. Germline lookup yields CDR1 MDHEN and CDR2 SYDVKM. CDR3 in DNA: TGTGCCAGCAGTTTACAGGGGGCTGTGGTGAACACTGAAGCTTTCTTT. Protein: CASSLQGAVVNTEAFF.

This clone was counted once. The chain is built from TRBV2 and TRBJ1-1; 9 bases match TRBD1. Per the germline V gene, CDR1 is SNHLY and CDR2 is FYNNEI. This CDR3 is 14 amino acids long. V lost 6 bases, J lost 1 base, and 3 bases stayed unmatched. CDR3 DNA sequence: TGTGCCAGCAGCCTGGGACAGGGGAACACTGAAGCTTTCTTT. It is translated as CASSLGQGNTEAFF.

This clone appeared a single time. The chain combines TRBV5-1 with TRBJ2-5, with TRBD2 matching 7 bases. V lost 4 bases and J lost 4; bases outside the gene matches: 7. The V gene's germline CDR1 is SGHRS and CDR2 YFSETQ. The CDR3 contains 14 residues. CDR3 in DNA: TGCGCCAGCAGCCCTGGCCCTAGCGGAGAGACCCAGTACTTC. Amino acid sequence: CASSPGPSGETQYF.

This chain joins TRBV7-9 and TRBJ2-7, with 9 nucleotides matching TRBD1. This CDR3 spans 13 amino acids. The germline V gene has CDR1 SEHNR and CDR2 FQNEAQ (reference sequence). Trimming at V came to 4 bases and at J to 5 bases, leaving 3 bases not matched to a gene. The CDR3 here is CASSSTGGHEQYF. CDR3 bases: TGTGCCAGCAGCTCTACAGGGGGCCACGAGCAGTACTTC.